This passage covers 2 T cell receptor beta chains from one sample sequenced in a study of graft-versus-host responses after intestinal transplantation. Profiling relied on immunoSEQ multiplex PCR, and the TCRdb table lists in-frame clones only, not all of them. This sample has about 100,000 clones, with over 75% found just once. Their recognized antigens are unknown. This specimen consisted of unstimulated CD4+ T cells sorted from spleen or lymph node cells, obtained before transplant. The receptors shown here come from a human donor who was the organ donor for an intestinal transplant.

This clone was seen just once. CDR3 bases: TGTGCCAGCAGTTTAGGGACAGGGTTGGACACTGAAGCTTTCTTT. This translates into CASSLGTGLDTEAFF. The chain employs TRBV28 and TRBJ1-1; 9 bases line up with TRBD1. Looked up from germline, CDR1 is MDHEN and CDR2 is SYDVKM. The CDR3 sequence is 15 residues long. The junction had 4 bases not matched to a gene; V was cut back by 2 bases and J by 3 bases.

The genes are TRBV19 and TRBJ2-3, with TRBD2 matching over 8 bases. This CDR3 is 17 amino acids long. V trimming: 0 bases; J trimming: 1 base; junction bases outside the gene matches: 6. Germline V lookup: CDR1 LNHDA, CDR2 SQIVND (reference sequence). CDR3 loop: CASSIDRGGFGTDTQYF. As DNA, the CDR3 is TGTGCCAGTAGTATAGATCGGGGGGGGTTCGGCACAGATACGCAGTATTTT.